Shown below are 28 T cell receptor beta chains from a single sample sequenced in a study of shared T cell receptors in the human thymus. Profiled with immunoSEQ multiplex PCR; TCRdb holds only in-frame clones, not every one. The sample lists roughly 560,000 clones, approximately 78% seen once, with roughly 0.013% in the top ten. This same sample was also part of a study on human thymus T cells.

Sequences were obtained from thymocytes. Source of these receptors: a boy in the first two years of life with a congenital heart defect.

CDR3 region: CASCKYGGSEETQYF. CDR3 DNA: TGTGCCAGCTGCAAGTACGGCGGGAGTGAAGAGACCCAGTACTTC. V and J are TRBV11-3 and TRBJ2-5; TRBD2 matches at 7 bases. Germline V gives CDR1 SGHNT, CDR2 YENEEA. This CDR3 has 15 residues. V lost 8 bases, J lost 3 bases, and 12 bases stayed unmatched.

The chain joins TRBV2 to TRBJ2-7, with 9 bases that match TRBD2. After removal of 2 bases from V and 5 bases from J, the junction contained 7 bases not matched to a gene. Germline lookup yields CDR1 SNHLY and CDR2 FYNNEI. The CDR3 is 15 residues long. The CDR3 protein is CASSERAGGRHEQYF. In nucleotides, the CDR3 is TGTGCCAGCAGTGAACGAGCGGGAGGTAGGCACGAGCAGTACTTC.

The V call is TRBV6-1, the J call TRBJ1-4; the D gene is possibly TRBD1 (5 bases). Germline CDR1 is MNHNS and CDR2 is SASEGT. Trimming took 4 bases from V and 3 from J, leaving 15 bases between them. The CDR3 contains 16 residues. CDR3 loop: CASSAPKTAANEKLFF. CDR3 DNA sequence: TGTGCCAGCAGTGCCCCGAAGACAGCAGCTAATGAAAAACTGTTTTTT.

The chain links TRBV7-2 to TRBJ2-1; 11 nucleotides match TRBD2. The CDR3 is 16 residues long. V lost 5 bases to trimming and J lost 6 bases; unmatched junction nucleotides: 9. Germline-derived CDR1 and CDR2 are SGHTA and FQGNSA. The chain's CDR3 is CASSPRTSGYCNEQFF. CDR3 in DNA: TGTGCCAGCAGCCCCCGGACTAGCGGGTATTGCAATGAGCAGTTCTTC.

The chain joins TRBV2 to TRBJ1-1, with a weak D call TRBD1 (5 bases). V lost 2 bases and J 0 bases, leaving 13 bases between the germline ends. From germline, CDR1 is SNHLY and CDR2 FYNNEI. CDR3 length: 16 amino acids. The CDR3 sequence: CASSESTTAMNTEAFF. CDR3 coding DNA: TGTGCCAGCAGTGAATCCACGACAGCTATGAACACTGAAGCTTTCTTT.

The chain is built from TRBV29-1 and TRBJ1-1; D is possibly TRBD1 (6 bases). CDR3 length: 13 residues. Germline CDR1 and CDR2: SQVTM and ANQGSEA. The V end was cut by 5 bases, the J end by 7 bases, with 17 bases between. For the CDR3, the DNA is TGCAGCGTTTCCTCGGGGGGGGCAGGTGAAGCTTTCTTT. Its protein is CSVSSGGAGEAFF.

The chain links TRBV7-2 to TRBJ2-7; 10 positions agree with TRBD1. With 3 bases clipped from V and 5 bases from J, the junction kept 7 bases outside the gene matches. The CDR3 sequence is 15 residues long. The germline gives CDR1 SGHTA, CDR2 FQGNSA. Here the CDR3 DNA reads TGTGCCAGCAGCTTCGCGGGACAGGGGACCCACGAGCAGTACTTC. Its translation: CASSFAGQGTHEQYF.

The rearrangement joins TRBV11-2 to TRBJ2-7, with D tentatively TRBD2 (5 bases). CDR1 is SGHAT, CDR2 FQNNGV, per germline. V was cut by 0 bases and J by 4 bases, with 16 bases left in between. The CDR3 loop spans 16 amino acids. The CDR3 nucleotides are TGTGCCAGCAGCTTAGATGGCGGAGGAACCCATTACGAGCAGTACTTC. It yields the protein CASSLDGGGTHYEQYF.

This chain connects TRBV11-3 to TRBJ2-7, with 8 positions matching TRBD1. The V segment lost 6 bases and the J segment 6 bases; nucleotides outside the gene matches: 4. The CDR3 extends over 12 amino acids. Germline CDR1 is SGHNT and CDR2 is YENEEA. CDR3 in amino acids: CASRADRAEQYF. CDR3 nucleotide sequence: TGTGCCAGCAGGGCGGACAGGGCCGAGCAGTACTTC.

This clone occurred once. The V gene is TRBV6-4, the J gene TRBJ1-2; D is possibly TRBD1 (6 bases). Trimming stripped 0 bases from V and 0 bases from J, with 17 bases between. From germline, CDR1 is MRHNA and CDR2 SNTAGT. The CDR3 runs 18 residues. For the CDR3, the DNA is TGTGCCAGCAGTGACTCCCTTTCCAGGGGCCAAGCTAACTATGGCTACACCTTC. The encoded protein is CASSDSLSRGQANYGYTF.

CDR3 coding DNA: TGTGCCAGCAGCCAAGACGGGGAACCTGACAGGGAAGAGACCCAGTACTTC. This translates into CASSQDGEPDREETQYF. The genes are TRBV14 and TRBJ2-5, with 7 positions matching TRBD1. Unmatched junction bases numbered 10, after V lost 0 bases and J lost 3 bases. The CDR3 runs 17 residues. Germline assignment: CDR1 SGHDN and CDR2 FVKESK.

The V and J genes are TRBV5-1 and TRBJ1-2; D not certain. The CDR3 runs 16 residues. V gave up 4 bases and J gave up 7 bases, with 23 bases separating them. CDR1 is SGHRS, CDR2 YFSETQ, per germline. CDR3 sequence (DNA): TGCGCCAGCAGCAACCGGGAATACACGAGCCCTCGTGGCTACACCTTC. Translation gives CASSNREYTSPRGYTF. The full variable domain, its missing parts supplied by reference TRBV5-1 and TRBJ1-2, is KAGVTQTPRYLIKTRGQQVTLSCSPISGHRSVSWYQQTPGQGLQFLFEYFSETQRNKGNFPGRFSGRQFSNSRSEMNVSTLELGDSALYLCASSNREYTSPRGYTFGSGTRLTVV.

The CDR3 loop is CASSPSWGVHNEQFF. CDR3 DNA: TGTGCCAGCAGCCCCAGTTGGGGAGTGCACAATGAGCAGTTCTTC. This chain links TRBV7-8 with TRBJ2-1; D perhaps matches TRBD2 (5 bases). V gave up 5 bases and J gave up 5 bases, with 16 bases separating them. The CDR3 covers 15 residues. CDR1 is SGHVS, CDR2 FQNEAQ, per germline.

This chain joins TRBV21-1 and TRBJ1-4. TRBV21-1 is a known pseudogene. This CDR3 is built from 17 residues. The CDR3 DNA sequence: TGTGCCAGCAGCAAATATCTCGGGGGGGTAAGGGGGGAAAAACTGTTTTTT. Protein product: CASSKYLGGVRGEKLFF.

The CDR3 DNA reads as TGTGCCAGCAGCCAAGGTGTTACTACCCTTAAGGATGAGCAGTTCTTC. Protein: CASSQGVTTLKDEQFF. The rearrangement uses TRBV14 and TRBJ2-1; no firm D call. Germline CDR1 reads SGHDN; CDR2 reads FVKESK. The CDR3 is made up of 16 amino acids. Trimming took off 1 base at V and 8 bases at J, with 18 bases between the two ends.

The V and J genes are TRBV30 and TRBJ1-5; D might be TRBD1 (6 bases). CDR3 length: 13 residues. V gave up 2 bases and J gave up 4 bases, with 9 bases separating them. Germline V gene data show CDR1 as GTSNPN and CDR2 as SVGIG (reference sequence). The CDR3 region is CAWSRQANQPQHF. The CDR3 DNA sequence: TGTGCCTGGAGTCGACAGGCGAATCAGCCCCAGCATTTT.

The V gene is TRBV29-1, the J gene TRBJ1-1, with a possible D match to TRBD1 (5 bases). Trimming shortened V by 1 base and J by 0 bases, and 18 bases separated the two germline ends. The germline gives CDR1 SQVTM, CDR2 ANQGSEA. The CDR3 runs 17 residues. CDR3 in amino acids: CSVEVLEGWGMNTEAFF. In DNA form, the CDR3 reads TGCAGCGTTGAAGTACTGGAGGGGTGGGGAATGAACACTGAAGCTTTCTTT. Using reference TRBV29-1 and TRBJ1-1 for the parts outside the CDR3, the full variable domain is SAVISQKPSRDICQRGTSLTIQCQVDSQVTMMFWYRQQPGQSLTLIATANQGSEATYESGFVIDKFPISRPNLTFSTLTVSNMSPEDSSIYLCSVEVLEGWGMNTEAFFGQGTRLTVV.

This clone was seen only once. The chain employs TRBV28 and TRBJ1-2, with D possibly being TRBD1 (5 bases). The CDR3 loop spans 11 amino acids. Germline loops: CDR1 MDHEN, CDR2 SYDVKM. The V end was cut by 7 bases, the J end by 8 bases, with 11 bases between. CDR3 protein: CASTTKGGYTF. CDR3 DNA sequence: TGTGCCAGCACCACCAAGGGGGGCTACACCTTC.

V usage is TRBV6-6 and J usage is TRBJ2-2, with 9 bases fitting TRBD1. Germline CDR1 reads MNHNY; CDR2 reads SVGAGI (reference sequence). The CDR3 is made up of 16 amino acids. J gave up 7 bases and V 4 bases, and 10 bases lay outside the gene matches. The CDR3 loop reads CASSSGGTGYHGELFF. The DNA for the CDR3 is TGTGCCAGCAGTTCAGGTGGGACAGGGTATCACGGGGAGCTGTTTTTT.

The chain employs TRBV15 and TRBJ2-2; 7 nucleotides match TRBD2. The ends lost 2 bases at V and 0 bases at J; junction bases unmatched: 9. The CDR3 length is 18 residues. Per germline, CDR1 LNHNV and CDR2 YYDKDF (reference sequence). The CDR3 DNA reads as TGTGCCACCAGCAGATTCACGGGGCTAGCGGCGAACACCGGGGAGCTGTTTTTT. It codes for CATSRFTGLAANTGELFF.

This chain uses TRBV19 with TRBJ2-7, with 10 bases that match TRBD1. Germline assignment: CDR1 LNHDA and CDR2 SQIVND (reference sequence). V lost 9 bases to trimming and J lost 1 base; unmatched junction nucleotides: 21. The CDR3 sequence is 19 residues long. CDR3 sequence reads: CASSWSGQGRIKGSYEQYF. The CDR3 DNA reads TGTGCCAGCAGTTGGTCGGGACAGGGGAGGATTAAGGGGTCCTACGAGCAGTACTTC.

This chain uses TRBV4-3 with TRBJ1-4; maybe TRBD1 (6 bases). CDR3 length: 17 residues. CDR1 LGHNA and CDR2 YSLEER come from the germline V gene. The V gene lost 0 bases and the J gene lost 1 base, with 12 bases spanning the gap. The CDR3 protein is CASSQDSRRGTNEKLFF. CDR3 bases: TGCGCCAGCAGCCAAGATTCCCGCAGGGGAACTAATGAAAAACTGTTTTTT.

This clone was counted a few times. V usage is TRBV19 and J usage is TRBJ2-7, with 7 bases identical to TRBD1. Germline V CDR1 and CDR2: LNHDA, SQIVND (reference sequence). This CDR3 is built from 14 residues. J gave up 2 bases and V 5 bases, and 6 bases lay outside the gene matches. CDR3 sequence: CASSSGTATYEQYF. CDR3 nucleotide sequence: TGTGCCAGTAGTTCCGGGACAGCCACCTACGAGCAGTACTTC.

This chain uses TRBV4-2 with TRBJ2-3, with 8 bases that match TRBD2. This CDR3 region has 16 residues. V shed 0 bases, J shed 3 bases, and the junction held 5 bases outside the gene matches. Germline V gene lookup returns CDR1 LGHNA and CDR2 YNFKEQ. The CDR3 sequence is CASSQDEAGETDTQYF. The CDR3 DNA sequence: TGTGCCAGCAGCCAAGACGAAGCGGGAGAGACAGATACGCAGTATTTT.

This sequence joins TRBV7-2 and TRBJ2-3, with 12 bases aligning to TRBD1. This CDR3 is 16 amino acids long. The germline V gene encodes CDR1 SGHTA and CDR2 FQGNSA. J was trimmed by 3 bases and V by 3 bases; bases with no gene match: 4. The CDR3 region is CASSLWDRGPTDTQYF. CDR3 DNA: TGTGCCAGCAGCTTGTGGGACAGGGGGCCGACAGATACGCAGTATTTT.

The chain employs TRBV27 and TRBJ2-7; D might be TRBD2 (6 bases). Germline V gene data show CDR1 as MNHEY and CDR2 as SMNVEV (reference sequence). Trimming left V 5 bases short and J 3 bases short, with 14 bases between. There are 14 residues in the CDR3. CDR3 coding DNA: TGTGCCAGCAGTCCCCTTCCGGGGGTCTACGAGCAGTACTTC. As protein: CASSPLPGVYEQYF.

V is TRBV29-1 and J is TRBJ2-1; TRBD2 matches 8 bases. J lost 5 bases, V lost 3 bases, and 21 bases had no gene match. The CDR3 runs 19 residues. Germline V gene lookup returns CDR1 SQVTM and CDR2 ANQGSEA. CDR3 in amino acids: CSVDLGGARGSGSDNEQFF. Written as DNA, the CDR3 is TGCAGCGTTGATTTGGGTGGAGCCCGGGGGAGCGGGAGCGACAATGAGCAGTTCTTC.

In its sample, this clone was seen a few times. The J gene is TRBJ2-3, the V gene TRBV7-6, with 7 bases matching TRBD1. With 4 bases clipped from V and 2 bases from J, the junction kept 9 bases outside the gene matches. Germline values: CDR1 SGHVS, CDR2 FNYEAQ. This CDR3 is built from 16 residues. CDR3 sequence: CASSSGGSDPTDTQYF. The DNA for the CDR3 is TGTGCCAGCAGCTCAGGGGGTAGCGACCCCACAGATACGCAGTATTTT.